The 3 T cell receptor beta chains in this list originate from one sample, sequenced in a study of T cells in narcolepsy. This table comes from immunoSEQ multiplex PCR, and its TCRdb copy is limited to in-frame clones, with some not included. The table records around 20,000 clones, 92% of them present only once. The source material was CD45RA- memory CD4+ T cells from PBMCs. The receptor source for this set is a human donor with narcolepsy.

About this clone itself: Other DNA sequences from this sample encode an identical CDR3 as well. The chain recombines TRBV5-1 with TRBJ2-3, with TRBD1 identical over 10 bases. The CDR3 contains 15 residues. Trimming took 4 bases from V and 4 from J; bases not matched to a gene: 6. The germline gives CDR1 SGHRS, CDR2 YFSETQ. CDR3 bases: TGCGCCAGCAGCCCTGGGACAGGGGCACCAGATACGCAGTATTTT. The encoded protein is CASSPGTGAPDTQYF. Combining the CDR3 with reference TRBV5-1 and TRBJ2-3 gives the whole variable domain KAGVTQTPRYLIKTRGQQVTLSCSPISGHRSVSWYQQTPGQGLQFLFEYFSETQRNKGNFPGRFSGRQFSNSRSEMNVSTLELGDSALYLCASSPGTGAPDTQYFGPGTRLTVL.

This sequence joins TRBV7-8 and TRBJ2-1; D not resolved. There are 13 residues in the CDR3. Trimming took 3 bases from V and 1 from J, leaving 4 bases between them. Germline loops: CDR1 SGHVS, CDR2 FQNEAQ. The CDR3 here is CASSLGSYNEQFF. CDR3 coding DNA: TGTGCCAGCAGCTTGGGGTCCTACAATGAGCAGTTCTTC.

This chain connects TRBV10-3 to TRBJ2-7, with D maybe TRBD1 (5 bases). Between the trimmed V and J ends, which lost 4 bases and 3 bases, there was a span of 22 bases. CDR3 length: 17 residues. Looked up from germline, CDR1 is ENHRY and CDR2 is SYGVKD. The CDR3 reads CAISVSRVSRDGYEQYF. The CDR3 DNA sequence: TGTGCCATCAGTGTCAGTAGAGTCTCCAGGGATGGCTACGAGCAGTACTTC.